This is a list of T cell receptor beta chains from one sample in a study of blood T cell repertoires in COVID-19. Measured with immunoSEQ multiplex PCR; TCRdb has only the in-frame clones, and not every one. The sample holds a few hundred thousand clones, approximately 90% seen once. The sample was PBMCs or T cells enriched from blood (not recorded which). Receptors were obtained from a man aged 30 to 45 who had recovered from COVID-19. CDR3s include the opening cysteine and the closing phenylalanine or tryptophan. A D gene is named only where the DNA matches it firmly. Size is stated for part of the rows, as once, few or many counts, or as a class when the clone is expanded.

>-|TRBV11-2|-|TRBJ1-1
TGTGCCAGCAGCTTACCGCAGGGGAAGGACGATGAAGCTTTCTTT
CASSLPQGKDDEAFF
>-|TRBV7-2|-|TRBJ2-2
TGTGCCAGCAGCTTTAAGGGGGGGCGCGGCACCGGGGAGCTGTTTTTT
CASSFKGGRGTGELFF
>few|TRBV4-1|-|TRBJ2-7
TGCGCCAGCAGCCAAGACCTCGTTGGGGGGTACGAGCAGTACTTC
CASSQDLVGGYEQYF
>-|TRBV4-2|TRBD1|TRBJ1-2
TGTGCCAGCAGCCAAGCCAATCCTACAGGGGACTATGGCTACACCTTC
CASSQANPTGDYGYTF
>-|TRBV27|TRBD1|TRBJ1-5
TGTGCCAGCAGGCCGGGACAGGGCAGTCAGCCCCAGCATTTT
CASRPGQGSQPQHF
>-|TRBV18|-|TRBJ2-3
TGTGCCAGCTCACCACCGTTCGCCCAAATTAGGGGTTTATCAGATACGCAGTATTTT
CASSPPFAQIRGLSDTQYF
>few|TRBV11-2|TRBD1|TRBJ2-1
TGTGCCAGCAGCCACACCGAAGGACAGGCTTACAATGAGCAGTTCTTC
CASSHTEGQAYNEQFF
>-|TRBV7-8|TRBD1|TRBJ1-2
TGTGCCAGCAGCTTAGCCCCGGGACAGAGAGCTAACTATGGCTACACCTTC
CASSLAPGQRANYGYTF
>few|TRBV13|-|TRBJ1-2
TGTGCCAGCAGCGAACGGACAGACGACGAAGGTGGCTACACCTTC
CASSERTDDEGGYTF
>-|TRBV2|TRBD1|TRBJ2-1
TGTGCCAGCAGCCGGGACAGCCTCGACAATGAGCAGTTCTTC
CASSRDSLDNEQFF
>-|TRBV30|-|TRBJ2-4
TGTGCCTGGAGTAAAGAGGGGGGGGCCTTAATAGCCAAAAACATTCAGTACTTC
CAWSKEGGALIAKNIQYF
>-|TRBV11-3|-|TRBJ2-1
TGTGCCAGCAGCTCTAGGGAGGAGAACAATGAGCAGTTCTTC
CASSSREENNEQFF
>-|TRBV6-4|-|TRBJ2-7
TGTGCCAGCAGGCTTCGCAGGGGCCACTACGAGCAGTACTTC
CASRLRRGHYEQYF
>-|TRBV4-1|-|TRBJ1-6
TGCGCCAGCAGCCAAGATGTTAGGGGATCACCCCTCCACTTT
CASSQDVRGSPLHF
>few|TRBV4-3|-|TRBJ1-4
TGCGCCAGCAGCCAAGAACCCCCAGGGAGGTCAGGGAAACTGTTTTTT
CASSQEPPGRSGKLFF
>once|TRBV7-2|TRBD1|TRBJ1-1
TGTGCCAGCAGCGCGCAGGGGGGCACTGAAGCTTTCTTT
CASSAQGGTEAFF
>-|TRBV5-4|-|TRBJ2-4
TGTGCCAGCAGCTTACGACAGGCCAAAAACATTCAGTACTTC
CASSLRQAKNIQYF
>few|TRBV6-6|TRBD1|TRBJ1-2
TGTGCCAGCAGTTACGCTCCGGGACAGGCTAACTATGGCTACACCTTC
CASSYAPGQANYGYTF
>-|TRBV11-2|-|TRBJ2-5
TGTGCCAGCAGCTTATTTGAGGGAGAGACCCAGTACTTC
CASSLFEGETQYF
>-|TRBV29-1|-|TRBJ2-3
TGCAGCACCCAAGCCAGCACAGATACGCAGTATTTT
CSTQASTDTQYF
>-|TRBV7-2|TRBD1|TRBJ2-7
TGTGCCAGCAGCTGGGACAGGTACGAGCAGTACTTC
CASSWDRYEQYF
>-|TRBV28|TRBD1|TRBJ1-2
TGTGCCAGCAGTTCTCCGACAGGGGGGTTCTTCTATGGCTACACCTTC
CASSSPTGGFFYGYTF
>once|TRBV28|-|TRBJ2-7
TGTGCCAGCAAGAGGCCGACAGATAAGTACTACGAGCAGTACTTC
CASKRPTDKYYEQYF
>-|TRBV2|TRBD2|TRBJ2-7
TGTGCCAGTCTGACTAGCGGGAGTTACGAGCAGTACTTC
CASLTSGSYEQYF
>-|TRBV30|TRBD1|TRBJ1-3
TGTGCCTGGAGTGTAGGGGACCACAGGGGCGGCTCTGGAAACACCATATATTTT
CAWSVGDHRGGSGNTIYF
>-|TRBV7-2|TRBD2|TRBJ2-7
TGTGCCAGCAGCTTAGCGTTAATAAGGGGAACTAGCGGGGGAACCTACGAGCAGTACTTC
CASSLALIRGTSGGTYEQYF
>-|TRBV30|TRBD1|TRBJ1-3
TGTGCCTGGAGCCGGACAGGAAACACTGGAAACACCATATATTTT
CAWSRTGNTGNTIYF
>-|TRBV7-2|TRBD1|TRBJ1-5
TGTGCCAGCAGCTTAGGACAGGGTTATAGCAATCAGCCCCAGCATTTT
CASSLGQGYSNQPQHF
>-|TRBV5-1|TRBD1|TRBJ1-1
TGCGCCAGCAGCGTGGGGACAGTTTCGAACACTGAAGCTTTCTTT
CASSVGTVSNTEAFF
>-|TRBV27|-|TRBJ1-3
TGTGCCAGCAGTTTAGTTCTCGGAAACACCATATATTTT
CASSLVLGNTIYF